This T cell receptor (beta chain) was sequenced in a study of blood T cell repertoires in COVID-19. This CDR3 is built from 16 residues. V was clipped by 0 bases and J by 0 bases; unmatched bases: 2. Germline V CDR1 and CDR2: SGHNT, YYREEE (reference sequence). During active infection, Seattle patients enrolled and were then monitored through disease. This table comes from immunoSEQ multiplex PCR, and its TCRdb copy is limited to in-frame clones, with some not included. The sample yields approximately 170,000 clones, around 81% seen once. The chain has TRBV5-4 and TRBJ2-1; 8 nucleotides line up with TRBD2. This TCR came from a woman older than 75 with COVID-19, enrolled during active disease. The source material was peripheral blood. CDR3 in amino acids: CASSLAAGASYNEQFF. CDR3 nucleotides: TGTGCCAGCAGCTTGGCAGCGGGGGCCTCCTACAATGAGCAGTTCTTC.